The 21 T cell receptor beta chains presented below share a single source sample, sequenced in a study of early T cells in non-severe SARS-CoV-2 infection. TCRdb reprocessed the 5' RACE reads via MiXCR and lists one record per CDR3 protein. The table shows tens of thousands of distinct CDR3 sequences, with roughly 7.1% occurring only once. Sequencing used whole blood, obtained at baseline. Every receptor here comes from an adult who was a healthcare worker with PCR-confirmed SARS-CoV-2 infection or an uninfected control (not recorded which).

This clonotype was seen ten or more times. The chain uses TRBV2 and TRBJ2-1; D ambiguous. The CDR3 loop spans 15 amino acids. Germline V lookup: CDR1 SNHLY, CDR2 FYNNEI. V was trimmed by 6 bases and J by 0 bases, leaving 12 bases between them. The CDR3 reads CASRVPGTSYNEQFF. For the CDR3, the DNA is TGTGCCAGCAGGGTCCCAGGAACCTCCTACAATGAGCAGTTCTTC.

This clonotype was counted at least ten times. The chain has TRBV20-1 and TRBJ1-2; D might be TRBD1 (6 bases). The germline CDR1 and CDR2 sequences are DFQATT and SNEGSKA (reference sequence). The CDR3 sequence is 19 residues long. V was shortened by 7 bases and J by 3 bases, with 33 bases between the two germline ends. The CDR3 protein is CSGSAGGAGTRSGHYGYTF. CDR3 bases: TGCAGTGGTTCCGCCGGTGGCGCCGGGACAAGGTCGGGTCACTATGGCTACACCTTC.

In its sample, this clonotype was seen many times. This chain uses TRBV2 with TRBJ1-1, with TRBD1 identical over 10 bases. This CDR3 has 14 residues. Germline V CDR1 and CDR2: SNHLY, FYNNEI. Trimming at V came to 7 bases and at J to 5 bases, leaving 7 bases not matched to a gene. The CDR3 bases are TGTGCCAGCACCCTGACAGGGGGCCGGACTGAAGCTTTCTTT. As protein: CASTLTGGRTEAFF.

This clonotype came up a few times. The chain links TRBV7-2 to TRBJ2-3; 7 bases agree with TRBD1. CDR3 size: 13 residues. Germline V gene lookup returns CDR1 SGHTA and CDR2 FQGNSA. The ends lost 3 bases at V and 5 bases at J; junction bases unmatched: 2. CDR3: CASSLQGVDTQYF. CDR3 DNA sequence: TGTGCCAGCAGCTTGCAGGGGGTAGATACGCAGTATTTT.

This clonotype turned up a few times. The genes are TRBV12-3 or TRBV12-4 and TRBJ2-1; D is unresolved. The CDR3 is 13 residues long. The V and J ends lost 3 bases and 3 bases respectively, with 6 bases between them. The CDR3 sequence is CASSLWDYNEQFF. The CDR3 nucleotides read TGTGCCAGCAGTTTGTGGGACTACAATGAGCAGTTCTTC.

In DNA, the CDR3 is TGTGCCAGCAGCCAAGGGACATTTGAAGCTTTCTTT. It is translated as CASSQGTFEAFF. This rearrangement joins TRBV7-9 to TRBJ1-1; a possible D gene is TRBD1 (6 bases). The germline V gene has CDR1 SEHNR and CDR2 FQNEAQ (reference sequence). The CDR3 is 12 residues long. The germline V and J ends were trimmed by 5 bases and 7 bases, with 11 bases remaining between them.

This clonotype was counted between two and nine times. The V gene is TRBV2, the J gene TRBJ2-1; D is undetermined. From germline, CDR1 is SNHLY and CDR2 FYNNEI. The CDR3 covers 13 residues. V was shortened by 8 bases and J by 3 bases, with 11 bases between the two germline ends. CDR3 protein: CASYSSNYNEQFF. CDR3 sequence (DNA): TGTGCCAGCTATTCGTCTAACTACAATGAGCAGTTCTTC. Filled out from reference TRBV2 and TRBJ2-1, the complete variable domain reads EPEVTQTPSHQVTQMGQEVILRCVPISNHLYFYWYRQILGQKVEFLVSFYNNEISEKSEIFDDQFSVERPDGSNFTLKIRSTKLEDSAMYFCASYSSNYNEQFFGPGTRLTVL.

This clonotype was picked up a small number of times. The gene calls are TRBV7-9 and TRBJ2-7; a possible D gene is TRBD2 (5 bases). There are 12 residues in the CDR3. Between the trimmed V and J ends, which lost 5 bases and 2 bases, there was a span of 7 bases. In germline, CDR1 is SEHNR, CDR2 FQNEAQ (reference sequence). The CDR3 sequence: CASSTEAYEQYF. CDR3 in DNA: TGTGCCAGCAGCACGGAGGCCTACGAGCAGTACTTC. Full variable domain (rest looked up from reference TRBV7-9 and TRBJ2-7): DTGVSQNPRHKITKRGQNVTFRCDPISEHNRLYWYRQTLGQGPEFLTYFQNEAQLEKSRLLSDRFSAERPKGSFSTLEIQRTEQGDSAMYLCASSTEAYEQYFGPGTRLTVT.

The V call is TRBV29-1, the J call TRBJ2-7; 11 nucleotides agree with TRBD2. The CDR3 runs 15 residues. Losses at the gene ends were 3 bases for V and 7 bases for J; bases not matched to a gene: 11. Germline V gene sequence: CDR1 SQVTM, CDR2 ANQGSEA. The CDR3 coding sequence is TGCAGCGTTGATCTTCGACTAGCGGGAAGGAGAGAGCAGTACTTC. As protein: CSVDLRLAGRREQYF.

The V gene is TRBV6-1, the J gene TRBJ2-6; a weak D match, TRBD2 (5 bases). This CDR3 is 12 amino acids long. V was pared by 5 bases and J by 15 bases, with 14 bases between. Germline V CDR1 and CDR2: MNHNS, SASEGT. The CDR3 region is CASSSDYSDLTF. The CDR3 region has the DNA TGTGCCAGCAGTTCTGACTATTCTGACCTGACTTTC.

Judged by abundance, this clonotype is hyperexpanded. The chain joins TRBV6-4 to TRBJ1-5; D ambiguous. Looked up from germline, CDR1 is MRHNA and CDR2 is SNTAGT. This CDR3 comprises 15 residues. Between the trimmed V and J ends, which lost 2 bases and 1 base, there was a span of 9 bases. The CDR3 DNA follows: TGTGCCAGCAGTGACCCGACAAGGAGCAATCAGCCCCAGCATTTT. Translating it yields CASSDPTRSNQPQHF.

This clonotype was seen repeatedly, ten times or more. The chain uses TRBV29-1 and TRBJ2-1, with TRBD1 identical over 8 bases. V lost 5 bases and J lost 0; bases outside the gene matches: 3. CDR1 SQVTM and CDR2 ANQGSEA come from the germline V gene. The CDR3 totals 14 residues. The CDR3 protein is CSVYRGSSYNEQFF. CDR3 bases: TGCAGCGTTTACAGGGGGAGCTCCTACAATGAGCAGTTCTTC.

The table lists this clonotype with a few counts. The V and J genes are TRBV11-2 and TRBJ1-1; D remains unclear. Germline values: CDR1 SGHAT, CDR2 FQNNGV. The CDR3 loop spans 14 amino acids. The germline V and J ends were trimmed by 3 bases and 1 base, with 9 bases remaining between them. Here the CDR3 reads CASSLRQTNTEAFF. The DNA for the CDR3 is TGTGCCAGCAGCTTGAGACAAACGAACACTGAAGCTTTCTTT. The entire variable domain, with the rest obtained from reference TRBV11-2 and TRBJ1-1, is as follows: EAGVAQSPRYKIIEKRQSVAFWCNPISGHATLYWYQQILGQGPKLLIQFQNNGVVDDSQLPKDRFSAERLKGVDSTLKIQPAKLEDSAVYLCASSLRQTNTEAFFGQGTRLTVV.

The chain links TRBV10-3 to TRBJ1-5; 7 nucleotides line up with TRBD1. V was clipped by 3 bases and J by 1 base; unmatched bases: 0. Germline-derived CDR1 and CDR2 are ENHRY and SYGVKD. The CDR3 spans 14 residues. For the CDR3, the DNA is TGTGCCATCAGTGACAGGGGGAGCAATCAGCCCCAGCATTTT. Translating gives CAISDRGSNQPQHF.

This clonotype appeared many times. The chain employs TRBV7-6 and TRBJ1-5, with D unresolved. Trimming took 6 bases from V and 13 from J, leaving 19 bases between them. The CDR3 extends over 13 amino acids. Germline loops: CDR1 SGHVS, CDR2 FNYEAQ. CDR3 protein: CASSTSEATVQHF. CDR3 nucleotides: TGTGCCAGCAGTACCTCGGAGGCCACTGTTCAGCATTTT.

In its sample, this clonotype was seen many times. The V call is TRBV12-5, the J call TRBJ2-1; 11 bases are shared with TRBD2. Germline V gives CDR1 LGHNT, CDR2 FRNRAP. The trim removed 6 bases at V and 4 bases at J, leaving 8 bases unmatched. The CDR3 runs 16 residues. In nucleotides, the CDR3 is TGTGCTAGTGGGACTAGCGGGACCGAGGCATACAATGAGCAGTTCTTC. It translates to CASGTSGTEAYNEQFF.

Ten or more counts support this clonotype. The chain employs TRBV7-9 and TRBJ2-5, with no clear D. This CDR3 is built from 14 residues. Germline-derived CDR1 and CDR2 are SEHNR and FQNEAQ (reference sequence). Trimming shortened V by 1 base and J by 9 bases, and 15 bases separated the two germline ends. The CDR3 bases are TGTGCCAGCAGCTTAGGAGTGGTTCCTATGGCCCAGTACTTC. Translated, it gives CASSLGVVPMAQYF.

This clonotype was found a few times. V and J are TRBV7-2 and TRBJ1-6, with a tentative D call TRBD1 (5 bases). V lost 1 base and J 0 bases, leaving 7 bases between the germline ends. Germline CDR1 reads SGHTA; CDR2 reads FQGNSA. CDR3 length equals 16 residues. The chain's CDR3 is CASSLEGSSYNSPLHF. In DNA form, the CDR3 reads TGTGCCAGCAGCTTAGAGGGGAGCTCCTATAATTCACCCCTCCACTTT.

The chain carries TRBV19 and TRBJ1-1, with D unresolved. Germline-derived CDR1 and CDR2 are LNHDA and SQIVND (reference sequence). The CDR3 extends over 13 amino acids. The V end was cut by 3 bases, the J end by 11 bases, with 16 bases between. CDR3 coding DNA: TGTGCCAGTAGTATGAACGAAGTTTCAAGGGCTTTCTTT. Protein: CASSMNEVSRAFF.

In DNA form, the CDR3 reads TGTGCCATCAGTGAAGAGGACAGGGGCAAAAACATTCAGTACTTC. It specifies CAISEEDRGKNIQYF. The V gene is TRBV10-3, the J gene TRBJ2-4; TRBD1 agrees at 9 bases. The CDR3 runs to 15 residues. V shed 3 bases, J shed 3 bases, and the junction held 3 bases outside the gene matches. CDR1 is ENHRY and CDR2 is SYGVKD in the germline V gene.

This clonotype was seen repeatedly, ten times or more. The genes are TRBV28 and TRBJ2-7; perhaps D is TRBD1 or TRBD2 (6 bases each). Looked up from germline, CDR1 is MDHEN and CDR2 is SYDVKM. CDR3 length: 13 amino acids. Trimming took off 6 bases at V and 7 bases at J, with 16 bases between the two ends. The CDR3 region has the DNA TGTGCCAGCAGGTCCCCACAGGGAGGAGAGCAGTACTTC. Encoded protein: CASRSPQGGEQYF.